The rows below give T cell receptor beta chains drawn from one sample of a study of cytomegalovirus exposure and HLA in healthy donors. Libraries were prepared by immunoSEQ multiplex PCR; TCRdb keeps only in-frame clonotypes and omits some of them. The profile covers roughly 140,000 clones, with about 80% appearing a single time and 1.7% taken by the ten largest. The sample consisted of PBMCs. Receptors were obtained from a woman aged 30 to 39 in good health and CMV-seronegative. CDR3s include the opening cysteine and the closing phenylalanine or tryptophan. Fields, in order: J gene, V gene, CDR3 length, clone size, D gene, CDR3 protein, CDR3 DNA. A D gene is named only where the DNA matches it firmly. For some rows the clone size is stated as once, few or many, or as a class when expanded; others skip it.

>TRBJ2-5|TRBV5-1|15|once|NA
CASSLEGNVQETQYF
TGCGCCAGCAGCTTGGAGGGGAATGTCCAAGAGACCCAGTACTTC
>TRBJ1-6|TRBV12-5|15|NA|TRBD1
CASGLGQGAYSPLHF
TGTGCTAGTGGTTTGGGACAGGGGGCATATTCACCCCTCCACTTT
>TRBJ1-6|TRBV9|15|NA|TRBD1
CASSSQGELNSPLHF
TGTGCCAGCAGCAGTCAGGGGGAATTAAATTCACCCCTCCACTTT
>TRBJ1-5|TRBV5-6|14|NA|NA
CASSLGARGQPQHF
TGTGCCAGCAGCTTGGGGGCCAGGGGCCAGCCCCAGCATTTT
>TRBJ2-1|TRBV2|19|NA|NA
CASSERSAALGATYNEQFF
TGTGCCAGCAGTGAAAGAAGTGCCGCTTTAGGGGCGACCTACAATGAGCAGTTCTTC
>TRBJ2-3|TRBV4-2|17|once|NA
CASSHTWGGASTDTQYF
TGTGCCAGCAGCCACACTTGGGGCGGGGCTAGCACAGATACGCAGTATTTT
>TRBJ1-2|TRBV7-3|15|NA|TRBD1
CASSLTGGRSYGYTF
TGTGCCAGCAGCCTAACAGGGGGCCGTAGCTATGGCTACACCTTC
>TRBJ1-4|TRBV5-1|14|NA|NA
CASSTGITNEKLFF
TGCGCCAGCAGTACGGGGATAACTAATGAAAAACTGTTTTTT
>TRBJ1-3|TRBV7-2|15|NA|NA
CASSLGKSGGNTIYF
TGTGCCAGCAGCTTAGGAAAGAGCGGTGGAAACACCATATATTTT
>TRBJ1-4|TRBV9|16|NA|NA
CASSVAGDGAGEKLFF
TGTGCCAGCAGCGTAGCGGGAGACGGTGCAGGGGAAAAACTGTTTTTT
>TRBJ2-6|TRBV27|17|NA|NA
CASSFFQGLPGANVLTF
TGTGCCAGCAGTTTTTTTCAGGGATTACCTGGGGCCAACGTCCTGACTTTC
>TRBJ2-1|TRBV9|17|NA|TRBD2
CASSPQGLAGAYNEQFF
TGTGCCAGCAGCCCTCAGGGGCTAGCGGGGGCTTACAATGAGCAGTTCTTC
>TRBJ1-1|TRBV11-1|15|NA|TRBD1
CASRQGSSAGTEAFF
TGTGCCAGCCGACAGGGGTCCTCGGCCGGGACTGAAGCTTTCTTT
>TRBJ2-5|TRBV7-3|13|NA|NA
CASSLNNQETQYF
TGTGCCAGCAGCTTAAACAACCAAGAGACCCAGTACTTC
>TRBJ2-3|TRBV7-7|15|NA|TRBD2
CASSPGGQGGDTQYF
TGTGCCAGCAGCCCGGGGGGGCAGGGAGGAGATACGCAGTATTTT
>TRBJ2-1|TRBV27|13|NA|NA
CASSLAGRNEQFF
TGTGCCAGCAGTTTAGCGGGGCGCAATGAGCAGTTCTTC
>TRBJ1-2|TRBV30|12|NA|TRBD1
CAWSRDREGYTF
TGTGCCTGGAGTCGGGACAGGGAGGGCTACACCTTC
>TRBJ1-1|TRBV4-3|16|NA|NA
CASSLRSSGSGTEAFF
TGCGCCAGCAGCCTACGATCCTCCGGGAGCGGAACTGAAGCTTTCTTT
>TRBJ2-3|TRBV7-9|15|NA|TRBD2
CASSLEAGGPDTQYF
TGTGCCAGCAGCTTAGAAGCGGGGGGGCCAGATACGCAGTATTTT